The clone carrying this TCR beta chain was counted only a few times. Its antigen is not identified. This sample stems from a study of beta chain features in type 1 diabetes. Findings of the study overall: For cells with high TCR expression, cDNA sequencing could yield over-representation. More deletions and fewer insertions at VDJ junctions were seen in type 1 diabetes patients. TCRB CDR3s from Type 1 diabetes patients were moderately but significantly shorter in all four CD4+ subsets.

TCRB transcripts that were expressed got sequenced, as all of the isolated RNA had been reverse transcribed. Sequencing was performed with immunoSEQ multiplex PCR; in TCRdb, only in-frame clones are kept and a portion is missing. The sample contains approximately 140,000 clones, 6.9% of which appear only once. Cell sorting via CD45RO/CCR7/CD25/CD127/CD95/CD27 was performed to obtain CD4+ naive, central memory, regulatory and stem cell-like memory cells. The CDR3 has 16 amino acids. Germline loops: CDR1 MDHEN, CDR2 SYDVKM. The chain is built from TRBV28 and TRBJ2-5, with 7 bases fitting TRBD1. The closer fit of TRBJ2-7 to the DNA end suggests the J call may be wrong. The sequence was collected from a woman in her twenties or thirties in good health. Sequenced material: central memory CD4+ T cells from blood. CDR3 nucleotides: TGTGCCAGCAGTTTTGGGACAGTCTCTAGCTCCTACGAGCAGTACTTC. It is translated as CASSFGTVSSSYEQYF.